Below are 12 T cell receptor beta chains sequenced from a single sample in a study of blood T cells in healthy people across ages. The use of a sample-barcoded 5' primer and a J-beta primer mix characterized a second PCR of about 7 to 12 cycles. MiXCR was run by TCRdb on the 5' RACE reads, yielding one entry per CDR3 protein. In the table there are roughly 730,000 distinct CDR3 sequences, roughly 50% of which are singletons. Sequenced: blood. The receptors here all came from a man aged 35 to 55 in good health.

This chain connects TRBV9 to TRBJ1-6; D remains ambiguous. The CDR3 length is 12 residues. V gave up 7 bases and J gave up 5 bases, with 7 bases separating them. Germline V gives CDR1 SGDLS, CDR2 YYNGEE. CDR3 region: CASGGHNSPLHF. DNA for the CDR3: TGTGCCAGCGGCGGCCATAATTCACCCCTCCACTTT.

The chain recombines TRBV28 with TRBJ1-5; no definite D call. CDR1 and CDR2 from the germline V gene are MDHEN and SYDVKM. CDR3 length: 13 residues. V shed 6 bases and J shed 7 bases, with 13 bases lying between them. The CDR3: CASSLLLGQPQHF. Written as DNA, the CDR3 is TGTGCCAGCAGCTTACTTCTAGGCCAGCCCCAGCATTTT.

This chain joins TRBV7-2 and TRBJ2-3; no firm D call. V lost 4 bases, J lost 1 base, and 9 bases lay in between. Germline CDR1 is SGHTA and CDR2 is FQGNSA. This CDR3 has 14 residues. The CDR3: CASSSITRTDTQYF. Written as DNA, the CDR3 is TGTGCCAGCAGCTCCATCACCCGCACAGATACGCAGTATTTT. The full variable domain, with the rest looked up from reference TRBV7-2 and TRBJ2-3, is GAGVSQSPSNKVTEKGKDVELRCDPISGHTALYWYRQSLGQGLEFLIYFQGNSAPDKSGLPSDRFSAERTGGSVSTLTIQRTQQEDSAVYLCASSSITRTDTQYFGPGTRLTVL.

This clonotype was picked up a small number of times. The chain couples TRBV29-1 to TRBJ1-2; TRBD1 matches at 10 bases. Germline V gives CDR1 SQVTM, CDR2 ANQGSEA. The CDR3 sequence is 16 residues long. Trimming took 4 bases from V and 5 from J; bases not matched to a gene: 13. CDR3 bases: TGCAGCGTTGTCTCCCGGACAGGGGGTGGGCAATATGGCTACACCTTC. It yields the protein CSVVSRTGGGQYGYTF.

This sequence joins TRBV3-1 and TRBJ1-2; 11 nucleotides agree with TRBD1. Germline-derived CDR1 and CDR2 are LGHDT and YNNKEL (reference sequence). The CDR3 runs to 20 residues. Losses at the gene ends were 4 bases for V and 3 bases for J; bases not matched to a gene: 19. The CDR3 nucleotides are TGTGCCAGCAGCCCGTGGGGCTTAGGACAGGGGGCACGGCGGTACTATGGCTACACCTTC. It encodes CASSPWGLGQGARRYYGYTF.

This clonotype occurred many times. The chain recombines TRBV4-1 with TRBJ1-3; D is perhaps TRBD1 (5 bases). The V and J ends lost 0 bases and 11 bases respectively, with 17 bases between them. Germline V lookup: CDR1 MGHRA, CDR2 YSYEKL. The CDR3 runs 15 residues. The CDR3 is CASSQDLGRLGPIYF. CDR3 DNA: TGCGCCAGCAGCCAAGATCTGGGCAGGTTGGGGCCCATATATTTT.

This chain connects TRBV6-2 or TRBV6-3 to TRBJ2-5; D is tentatively TRBD1 or TRBD2 (5 bases each). CDR3 size: 15 residues. V lost 5 bases and J lost 7, with 20 bases in between. CDR1 MNHEY and CDR2 SVGEGT come from the germline V gene. CDR3 nucleotide sequence: TGTGCCAGCAGTCAACTCAGGGACGGACCCTGGACCCAGTACTTC. This sequence encodes CASSQLRDGPWTQYF.

The rearrangement joins TRBV4-2 to TRBJ1-1; D gene unclear. CDR1 is LGHNA and CDR2 is YNFKEQ in the germline V gene. The CDR3 runs to 16 residues. V was cut by 0 bases and J by 4 bases, with 15 bases left in between. CDR3 sequence (DNA): TGTGCCAGCAGCCAAGAATGGCGTAGGGTTGGCACTGAAGCTTTCTTT. This translates into CASSQEWRRVGTEAFF.

This clonotype was observed a few times. V usage is TRBV7-2 and J usage is TRBJ1-5; D is unclear. The CDR3 spans 15 residues. The germline CDR1 and CDR2 sequences are SGHTA and FQGNSA. V lost 1 base to trimming and J lost 6 bases, with 13 bases between them. In DNA form, the CDR3 reads TGTGCCAGCAGCTTAGGAGTACAAGTAGCTCAGCCCCAGCATTTT. This encodes CASSLGVQVAQPQHF.

Remarks on this clonotype: Being one base from a much bigger clone, this may be a read error. CDR3: CASSCDSQETQYF. Written as DNA, the CDR3 is TGTGCCAGCAGTTGTGACAGCCAAGAGACCCAGTACTTC. This chain uses TRBV12-3 or TRBV12-4 with TRBJ2-5; D perhaps matches TRBD1 (5 bases). This CDR3 is 13 amino acids long. V shed 4 bases and J shed 1 base, with 7 bases lying between them.

The chain employs TRBV29-1 and TRBJ2-4, with TRBD1 as a possible D gene (5 bases). Near its end, the DNA agrees better with TRBJ2-5, so the J call may be wrong. CDR3 length: 15 amino acids. CDR1 SQVTM and CDR2 ANQGSEA come from the germline V gene. The CDR3 nucleotides are TGCAGCGTTGACACGACAGTGGGGTTTGGGGAGACCCAGTACTTC. This translates into CSVDTTVGFGETQYF.

This clonotype was seen only a few times. The chain employs TRBV20-1 and TRBJ2-7; weak D call: TRBD1 (5 bases). CDR3 length: 12 amino acids. Trimming took off 6 bases at V and 9 bases at J, with 18 bases between the two ends. The germline gives CDR1 DFQATT, CDR2 SNEGSKA (reference sequence). In DNA form, the CDR3 reads TGCAGTGCCCGAATTAGGGGCGTGGGGCAGTACTTC. Amino acids: CSARIRGVGQYF.